The TCR beta chain described here comes from a study of blood T cell repertoires in COVID-19. Study details: Donors in the United States, Italy and Spain gave samples during acute or convalescent COVID-19. The analysed material was cDNA or gDNA that came from T cells, B-cell-depleted T cells, or PBMCs.

CDR1 LGHDT and CDR2 YNNKEL come from the germline V gene (reference sequence). V dropped 4 bases and J dropped 6; count of bases not matched to a gene: 6. The CDR3 consists of 14 residues. Original analysis: Reference gene primer amplification gave nucleated cell count estimates. Profiled with immunoSEQ multiplex PCR; TCRdb holds only in-frame clones, not every one. V, J and clone size reflect that table, while D and trimming were determined from the DNA. The sample yields 70,000 or so clones, 90% seen once. This sequence joins TRBV3-1 (or the pseudogene TRBV3-2) and TRBJ1-2; TRBD1 aligns across 9 bases. This sequence originates from a woman in her late teens or twenties with acute or convalescent COVID-19. The sample consisted of peripheral blood. DNA of the CDR3: TGTGCCAGCAGCCTAGGGACAGGGTCAAATGGCTACACCTTC. It encodes CASSLGTGSNGYTF.